This TCR beta chain came from a study of T cells after yellow fever vaccination. Study-wide findings and caveats: The secondary T-cell response peaked on day 5, not day 15, but was weaker.

This clonotype was counted ten times or more. Its antigen is as yet unknown. V lost 0 bases and J 2 bases, leaving 14 bases between the germline ends. Germline CDR1 is DFQATT and CDR2 is SNEGSKA (reference sequence). This CDR3 region has 16 residues. Researchers made TCR cDNA using 5'RACE template switching, and this step added a universal primer site and UMIs. TCRdb fed the 5' RACE reads into MiXCR, producing one record per CDR3 protein. In the table there are 200,000 to 250,000 distinct CDR3 sequences, approximately 3.2% of which are singletons. V usage is TRBV20-1 and J usage is TRBJ1-3; tentatively, D is TRBD1 (6 bases). The origin of this receptor is a young man who received the YFV17D yellow fever vaccine. Source: CD4+ T cells sorted from PBMCs, taken 10 days after the yellow fever booster vaccination. In DNA, the CDR3 is TGCAGTGCTAGAGATCTAGGGGGTCTACCTGGAAACACCATATATTTT. Encoded protein: CSARDLGGLPGNTIYF.